This entry describes one T cell receptor (beta chain). What it binds is unknown. This specimen belongs to a study of OX40 agonist ivuxolimab in advanced cancers. Study-wide background: Averaging roughly 60 years in age, with a range of roughly 20 to 79, the cohort was approximately 83% male.

Whole-study results and caveats: Clonal expansion was seen in CD4+ and CD8+ blood T cells by week 6 at 0.1 to 3.0 mg/kg. Antigen specificity remained undetermined for the expanded peripheral T cells.

This CDR3 has 16 residues. Per the germline V gene, CDR1 is SGHDN and CDR2 is FVKESK. V shed 4 bases, J shed 6 bases, and the junction held 12 bases outside the gene matches. TCRdb's copy holds only in-frame clones and misses some; the assay was immunoSEQ multiplex PCR. This repertoire shows 15,000 to 20,000 clones, approximately 85% found once; its top ten account for 62%. The sample consisted of CD4+ or CD8+ T cells sorted from blood, taken in a trial of the OX40 agonist ivuxolimab. The sequence was obtained from an adult with an advanced solid tumor such as melanoma, head and neck, liver or kidney cancer. This chain uses TRBV14 with TRBJ2-1; TRBD2 matches 7 bases. The CDR3 reads CASSRGGGRLGNEQFF. The CDR3 nucleotides read TGTGCCAGCAGCCGAGGCGGGGGAAGATTGGGCAATGAGCAGTTCTTC.